Reported below is one T cell receptor (beta chain). Germline assignment: CDR1 DFQATT and CDR2 SNEGSKA (reference sequence). The CDR3 length is 11 residues. The V end lost 3 bases, the J end lost 6 bases, and 9 bases lay between the germline ends. This specimen belongs to a study of cytotoxic CD8 clonotypes in ibrutinib-treated CLL. The protocol was immunoSEQ multiplex PCR, while the TCRdb copy is restricted to in-frame clones and leaves out a portion. Of 270,000 or so clones in the sample, roughly four fifths are singletons; the top ten hold 5.6%. V usage is TRBV20-1 and J usage is TRBJ2-7, with D hard to call. This clonotype was sampled from a human donor with chronic lymphocytic leukemia. This material consisted of PBMCs, taken at disease progression, from a patient treated with ibrutinib. The CDR3 region has the DNA TGCAGTGCTAGTTCTGGGCTCGAGCAGTACTTC. Translating gives CSASSGLEQYF.